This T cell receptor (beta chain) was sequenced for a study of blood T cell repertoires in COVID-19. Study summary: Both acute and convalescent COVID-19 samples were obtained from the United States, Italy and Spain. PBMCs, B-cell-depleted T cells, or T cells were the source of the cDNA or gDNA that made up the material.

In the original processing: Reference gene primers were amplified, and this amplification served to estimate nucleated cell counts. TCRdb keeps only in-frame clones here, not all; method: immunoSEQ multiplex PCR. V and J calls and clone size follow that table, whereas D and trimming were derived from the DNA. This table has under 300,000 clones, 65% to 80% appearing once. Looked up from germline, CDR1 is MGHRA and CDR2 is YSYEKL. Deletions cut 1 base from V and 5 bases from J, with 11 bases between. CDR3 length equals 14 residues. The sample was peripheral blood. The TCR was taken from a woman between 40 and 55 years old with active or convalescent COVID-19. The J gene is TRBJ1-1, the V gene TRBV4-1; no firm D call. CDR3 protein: CASSQGSPVTEAFF. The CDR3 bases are TGCGCCAGCAGCCAAGGATCACCGGTTACTGAAGCTTTCTTT.